Listed below are T cell receptor beta chains from one sample, sequenced in a study of cytotoxic CD8 clonotypes in ibrutinib-treated CLL. Generated by immunoSEQ multiplex PCR, the TCRdb table keeps only in-frame clones and is missing some. The sample holds approximately 140,000 clones, approximately 75% seen once. The input for sequencing was PBMCs, taken after 12 months of ibrutinib treatment. These receptors were taken from a human donor with chronic lymphocytic leukemia. CDR3s include the opening cysteine and the closing phenylalanine or tryptophan. The D gene is left open where the match is weak. Rows give clone size only sometimes, using once, few, many, or a class for an expanded clone.

J gene,clone size,CDR3 length,D gene,V gene,CDR3 protein,CDR3 DNA
TRBJ2-5,few,15,NA,TRBV9,CASSPNVGYSVTQYF,TGTGCCAGCAGCCCTAACGTGGGATATTCCGTGACCCAGTACTTC
TRBJ1-2,NA,15,TRBD1,TRBV4-2,CASSQATGGRDGYTF,TGTGCCAGCAGCCAAGCAACAGGGGGAAGGGATGGCTACACCTTC
TRBJ1-1,once,14,NA,TRBV27,CASSPSPGNTEAFF,TGTGCCAGCAGTCCTTCCCCGGGGAACACTGAAGCTTTCTTT
TRBJ2-5,NA,16,TRBD2,TRBV5-1,CASSPVPGLAEETQYF,TGCGCCAGCAGCCCTGTCCCGGGACTAGCCGAAGAGACCCAGTACTTC
TRBJ1-2,NA,13,NA,TRBV19,CASSMVGASGYTF,TGTGCCAGTAGTATGGTGGGGGCCAGTGGCTACACCTTC
TRBJ1-3,NA,14,NA,TRBV9,CASSEEGSGNTIYF,TGTGCCAGCAGCGAAGAGGGGTCTGGAAACACCATATATTTT
TRBJ2-7,NA,15,NA,TRBV7-9,CASSLAATNDYEQYF,TGTGCCAGCAGCTTAGCGGCAACAAATGACTACGAGCAGTACTTC
TRBJ1-5,NA,14,TRBD1,TRBV2,CAWGRGDRNQPQHF,TGTGCCTGGGGGAGAGGGGACAGAAATCAGCCCCAGCATTTT
TRBJ2-3,NA,15,TRBD2,TRBV4-1,CASSPGTSGRDTQYF,TGCGCCAGCAGCCCAGGGACTAGCGGGAGGGATACGCAGTATTTT
TRBJ1-5,NA,14,NA,TRBV27,CASSPDGPGQPQHF,TGTGCCAGCAGCCCGGATGGGCCGGGTCAGCCCCAGCATTTT
TRBJ2-5,NA,11,NA,TRBV18,CASSPKETQYF,TGTGCCAGCTCACCCAAAGAGACCCAGTACTTC
TRBJ2-1,NA,13,TRBD1,TRBV5-1,CASGRDRSHEQFF,TGCGCCAGCGGCCGGGACAGGTCACATGAGCAGTTCTTC